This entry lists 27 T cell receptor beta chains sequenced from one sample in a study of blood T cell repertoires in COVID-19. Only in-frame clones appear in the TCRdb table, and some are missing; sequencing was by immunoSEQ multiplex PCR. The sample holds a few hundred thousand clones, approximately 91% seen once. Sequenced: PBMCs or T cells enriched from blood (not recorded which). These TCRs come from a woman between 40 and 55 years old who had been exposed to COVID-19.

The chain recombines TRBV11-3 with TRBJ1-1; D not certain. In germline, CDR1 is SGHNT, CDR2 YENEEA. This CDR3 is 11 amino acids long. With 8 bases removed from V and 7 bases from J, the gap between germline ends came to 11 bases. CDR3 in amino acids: CASLAVIEAFF. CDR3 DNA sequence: TGTGCCAGCTTGGCGGTGATTGAAGCTTTCTTT.

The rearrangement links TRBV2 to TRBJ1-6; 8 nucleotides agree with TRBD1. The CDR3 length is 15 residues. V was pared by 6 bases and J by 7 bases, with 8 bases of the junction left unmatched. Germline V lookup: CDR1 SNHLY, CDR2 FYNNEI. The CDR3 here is CASRTQGAGNSPLHF. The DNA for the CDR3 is TGTGCCAGCAGAACCCAGGGGGCTGGGAATTCACCCCTCCACTTT.

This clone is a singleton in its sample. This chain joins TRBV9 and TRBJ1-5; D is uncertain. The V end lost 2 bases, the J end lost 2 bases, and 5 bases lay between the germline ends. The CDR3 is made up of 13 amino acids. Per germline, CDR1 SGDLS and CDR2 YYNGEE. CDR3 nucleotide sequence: TGTGCCAGCAGCGTTTCAGGCAATCAGCCCCAGCATTTT. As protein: CASSVSGNQPQHF. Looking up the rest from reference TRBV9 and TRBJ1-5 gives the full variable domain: DSGVTQTPKHLITATGQRVTLRCSPRSGDLSVYWYQQSLDQGLQFLIQYYNGEERAKGNILERFSAQQFPDLHSELNLSSLELGDSALYFCASSVSGNQPQHFGDGTRLSIL.

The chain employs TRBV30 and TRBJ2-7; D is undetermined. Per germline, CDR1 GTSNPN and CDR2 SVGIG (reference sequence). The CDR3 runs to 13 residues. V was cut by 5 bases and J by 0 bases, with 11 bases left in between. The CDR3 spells CAWSPGRSYEQYF. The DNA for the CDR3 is TGTGCCTGGTCCCCCGGTCGCTCCTACGAGCAGTACTTC.

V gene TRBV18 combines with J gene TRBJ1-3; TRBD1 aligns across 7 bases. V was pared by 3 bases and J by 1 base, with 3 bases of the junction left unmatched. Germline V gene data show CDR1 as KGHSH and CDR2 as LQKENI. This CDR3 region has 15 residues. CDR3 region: CASSPGTASGNTIYF. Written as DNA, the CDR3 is TGTGCCAGCTCACCCGGGACAGCGTCTGGAAACACCATATATTTT.

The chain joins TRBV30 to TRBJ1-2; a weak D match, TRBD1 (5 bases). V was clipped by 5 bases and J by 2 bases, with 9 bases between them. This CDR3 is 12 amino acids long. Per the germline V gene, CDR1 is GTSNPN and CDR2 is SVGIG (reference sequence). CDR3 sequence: CAWGAQNYGYTF. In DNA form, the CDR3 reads TGTGCCTGGGGGGCCCAGAACTATGGCTACACCTTC.

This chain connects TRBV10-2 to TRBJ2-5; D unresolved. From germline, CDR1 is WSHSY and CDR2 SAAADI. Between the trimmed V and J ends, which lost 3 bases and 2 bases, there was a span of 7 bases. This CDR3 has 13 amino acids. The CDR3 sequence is CASSELKQETQYF. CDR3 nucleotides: TGCGCCAGCAGTGAACTTAAACAAGAGACCCAGTACTTC.

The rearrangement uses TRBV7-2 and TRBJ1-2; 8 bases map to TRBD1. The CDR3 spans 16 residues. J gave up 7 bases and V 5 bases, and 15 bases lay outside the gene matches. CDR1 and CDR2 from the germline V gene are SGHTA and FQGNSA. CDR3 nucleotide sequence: TGTGCCAGCAGCCCTCGGACAGGGTTGTGGGGTACTGGCTACACCTTC. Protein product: CASSPRTGLWGTGYTF.

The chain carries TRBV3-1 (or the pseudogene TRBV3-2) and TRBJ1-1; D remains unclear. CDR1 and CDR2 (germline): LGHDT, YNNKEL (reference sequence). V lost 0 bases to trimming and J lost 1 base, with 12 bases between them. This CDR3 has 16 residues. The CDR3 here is CASSQEGVAGNTEAFF. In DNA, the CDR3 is TGTGCCAGCAGCCAAGAAGGTGTGGCGGGGAACACTGAAGCTTTCTTT.

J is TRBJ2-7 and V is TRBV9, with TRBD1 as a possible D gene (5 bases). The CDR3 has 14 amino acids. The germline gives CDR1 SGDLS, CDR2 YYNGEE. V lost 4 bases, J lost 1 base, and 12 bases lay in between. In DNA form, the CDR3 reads TGTGCCAGCAGCCCCCGACAGATTTCCTACGAGCAGTACTTC. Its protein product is CASSPRQISYEQYF.

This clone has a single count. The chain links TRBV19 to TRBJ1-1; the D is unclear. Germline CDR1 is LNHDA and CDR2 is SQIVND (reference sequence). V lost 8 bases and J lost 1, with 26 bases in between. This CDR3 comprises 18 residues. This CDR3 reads CASWVGRLGNPKNTEAFF. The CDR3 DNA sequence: TGTGCCAGTTGGGTTGGGAGGCTTGGGAACCCGAAGAACACTGAAGCTTTCTTT.

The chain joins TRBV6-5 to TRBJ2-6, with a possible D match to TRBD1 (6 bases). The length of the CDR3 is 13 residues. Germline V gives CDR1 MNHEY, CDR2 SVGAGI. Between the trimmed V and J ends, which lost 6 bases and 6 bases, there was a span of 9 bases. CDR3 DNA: TGTGCCAGCAGATGGGACACGGCCAACGTCCTGACTTTC. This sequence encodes CASRWDTANVLTF.

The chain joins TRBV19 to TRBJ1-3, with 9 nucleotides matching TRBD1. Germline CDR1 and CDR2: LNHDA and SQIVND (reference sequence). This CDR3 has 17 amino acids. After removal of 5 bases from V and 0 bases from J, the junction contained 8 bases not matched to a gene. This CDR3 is CASSATGTGNSGNTIYF. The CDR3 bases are TGTGCCAGTAGTGCCACCGGGACAGGGAACTCTGGAAACACCATATATTTT.

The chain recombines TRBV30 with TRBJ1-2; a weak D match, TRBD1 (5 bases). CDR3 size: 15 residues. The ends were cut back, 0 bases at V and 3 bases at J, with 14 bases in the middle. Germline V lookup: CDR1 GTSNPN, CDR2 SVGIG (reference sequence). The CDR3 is CAWSVRGTGYYGYTF. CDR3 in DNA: TGTGCCTGGAGTGTACGGGGGACTGGGTACTATGGCTACACCTTC.

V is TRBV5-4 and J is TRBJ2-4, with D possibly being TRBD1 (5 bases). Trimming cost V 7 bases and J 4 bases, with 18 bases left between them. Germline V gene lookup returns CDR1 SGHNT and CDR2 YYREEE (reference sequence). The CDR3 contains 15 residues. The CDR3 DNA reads TGTGCCAGCGGACCTCAGGGCCTCCCAAAAAACATTCAGTACTTC. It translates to CASGPQGLPKNIQYF.

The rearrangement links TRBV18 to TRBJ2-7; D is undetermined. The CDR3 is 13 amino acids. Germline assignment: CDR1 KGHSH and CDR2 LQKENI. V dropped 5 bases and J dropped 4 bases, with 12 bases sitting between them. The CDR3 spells CASSVTRWYEQYF. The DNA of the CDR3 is TGTGCCAGCTCAGTAACCAGGTGGTACGAGCAGTACTTC.

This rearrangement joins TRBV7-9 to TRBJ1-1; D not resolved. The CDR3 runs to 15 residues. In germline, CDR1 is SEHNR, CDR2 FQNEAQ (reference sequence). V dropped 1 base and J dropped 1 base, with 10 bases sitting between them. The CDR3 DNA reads TGTGCCAGCAGCTTAGTCACACAGAAGAACACTGAAGCTTTCTTT. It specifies CASSLVTQKNTEAFF.

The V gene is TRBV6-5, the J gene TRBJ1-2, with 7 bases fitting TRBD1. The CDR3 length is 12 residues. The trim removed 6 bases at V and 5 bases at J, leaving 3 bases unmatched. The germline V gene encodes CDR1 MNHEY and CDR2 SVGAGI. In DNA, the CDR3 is TGTGCCAGCAGCATCAGGGGGTATGGCTACACCTTC. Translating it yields CASSIRGYGYTF.

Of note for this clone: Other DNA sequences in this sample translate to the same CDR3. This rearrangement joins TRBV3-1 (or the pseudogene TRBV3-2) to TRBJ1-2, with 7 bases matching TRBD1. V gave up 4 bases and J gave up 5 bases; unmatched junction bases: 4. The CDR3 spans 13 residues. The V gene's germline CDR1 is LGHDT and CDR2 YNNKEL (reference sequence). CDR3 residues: CASSPQTGYGYTF. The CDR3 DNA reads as TGTGCCAGCAGCCCACAGACAGGGTATGGCTACACCTTC.

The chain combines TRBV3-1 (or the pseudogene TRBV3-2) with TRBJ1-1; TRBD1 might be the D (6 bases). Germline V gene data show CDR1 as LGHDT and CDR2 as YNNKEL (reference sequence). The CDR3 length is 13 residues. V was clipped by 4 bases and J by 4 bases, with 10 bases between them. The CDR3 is CASSLARGTEAFF. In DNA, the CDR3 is TGTGCCAGCAGCCTTGCCAGGGGCACTGAAGCTTTCTTT.

CDR3 region: CASRDRRPNYGYTF. The CDR3 coding sequence is TGTGCCAGCCGAGACAGGCGACCTAACTATGGCTACACCTTC. V usage is TRBV6-5 and J usage is TRBJ1-2; TRBD1 might be the D (6 bases). CDR1 is MNHEY, CDR2 SVGAGI, per germline. V lost 8 bases, J lost 0 bases, and 13 bases lay in between. This CDR3 has 14 amino acids.

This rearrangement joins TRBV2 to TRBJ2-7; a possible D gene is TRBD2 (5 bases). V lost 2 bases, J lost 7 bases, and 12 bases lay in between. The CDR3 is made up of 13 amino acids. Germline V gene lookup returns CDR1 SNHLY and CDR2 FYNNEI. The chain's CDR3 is CASSEWAGREQYF. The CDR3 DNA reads TGTGCCAGCAGTGAATGGGCGGGTAGAGAGCAGTACTTC.

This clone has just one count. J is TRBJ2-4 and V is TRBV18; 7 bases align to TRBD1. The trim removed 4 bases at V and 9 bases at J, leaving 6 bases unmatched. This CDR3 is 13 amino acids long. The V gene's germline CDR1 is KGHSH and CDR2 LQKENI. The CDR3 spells CASSLTGDGIQYF. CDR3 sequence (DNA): TGTGCCAGCTCACTAACAGGGGATGGCATTCAGTACTTC.

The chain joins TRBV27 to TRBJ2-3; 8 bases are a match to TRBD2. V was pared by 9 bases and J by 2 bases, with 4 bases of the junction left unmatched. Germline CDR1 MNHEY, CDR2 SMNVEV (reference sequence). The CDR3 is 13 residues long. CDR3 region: CASQAGVTDTQYF. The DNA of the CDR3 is TGTGCCAGTCAAGCGGGAGTCACAGATACGCAGTATTTT.

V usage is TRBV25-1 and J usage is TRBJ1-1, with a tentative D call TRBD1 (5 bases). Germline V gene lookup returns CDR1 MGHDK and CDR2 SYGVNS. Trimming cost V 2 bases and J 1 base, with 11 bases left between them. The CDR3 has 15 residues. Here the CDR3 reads CASSETGVTNTEAFF. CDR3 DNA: TGTGCCAGCAGTGAAACGGGGGTGACGAACACTGAAGCTTTCTTT.

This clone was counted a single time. Here the CDR3 DNA reads TGTGCCAGCAGCGTAGTAGCAGGGGGAAGCACTGAAGCTTTCTTT. This sequence encodes CASSVVAGGSTEAFF. The chain uses TRBV9 and TRBJ1-1; 7 bases fit TRBD1. With 0 bases clipped from V and 4 bases from J, the junction kept 6 bases outside the gene matches. Germline V CDR1 and CDR2: SGDLS, YYNGEE. CDR3 length: 15 amino acids.

The CDR3 here is CASSPGGVIQETQYF. The CDR3 DNA reads as TGTGCCAGCAGCCCAGGCGGGGTCATACAAGAGACCCAGTACTTC. The V call is TRBV3-1 (or the pseudogene TRBV3-2), the J call TRBJ2-5; D is perhaps TRBD2 (6 bases). Trimming removed 4 bases from V and 2 bases from J, with 14 bases in between. The CDR3 totals 15 residues. Germline V gene lookup returns CDR1 LGHDT and CDR2 YNNKEL (reference sequence).